This TCR beta chain was found in a study of shared clonotypes between healthy human individuals. V dropped 3 bases and J dropped 6 bases, with 15 bases sitting between them. Germline V gene sequence: CDR1 SGHDT, CDR2 YYEEEE. The CDR3 covers 14 residues. It was about 180 ng DNA, 28,000 or so T cell genomes, that sorted-subset replicate PCRs used. Original methodology: ImmunoSEQ supplied junction-only sequences lacking quality scores, so filtering was different. Some clones are missing from TCRdb's copy, which holds only in-frame ones; the method was immunoSEQ multiplex PCR. The D gene and trimming were derived from the DNA, and the V and J assignments and clone size from that table. This table has about 2.4 million clones, under 95% appearing once.

The sequence derives from a man aged 18 to 29 in good health. Some clones in this sample may be carry-over from other donors' samples. This chain connects TRBV5-6 to TRBJ1-1; weak D call: TRBD1 (6 bases). Sequencing was performed on naive CD4+ T cells from PBMCs. As to subset: CD45RA+ positively selected. CDR3 coding DNA: TGTGCCAGCAGCTCCCAACAGGGATTCGCTGAAGCTTTCTTT. This gives the protein CASSSQQGFAEAFF.